These 30 T cell receptor beta chains were sequenced from one sample in a study of human T cells and chemical hapten exposure. The time point is: patch test 2, 6 weeks after DPC sensitization. Described treatment: therapeutic diphenylcyclopropenone sensitization with weekly scalp DPC. TCRdb called the RACE reads again in MiXCR, with one record for every CDR3 protein. The sample records approximately 89,000 distinct CDR3 sequences, 6.6% being singletons. Sequenced material: whole blood, taken in connection with sensitization to the hapten diphenylcyclopropenone (DPC). These receptors were obtained from a young woman with alopecia areata. Some clones in this sample may be carry-over from other donors' samples.

This clonotype came up many times. CDR3 protein: CASSLGGRGELFF. For the CDR3, the DNA is TGTGCCAGCAGCTTAGGGGGGCGTGGGGAGCTGTTTTTT. This chain joins TRBV7-2 and TRBJ2-2; TRBD1 might be the D (6 bases). This CDR3 comprises 13 residues. Germline CDR1 is SGHTA and CDR2 is FQGNSA. Trimming took off 1 base at V and 8 bases at J, with 8 bases between the two ends. Full variable domain (outside the CDR3, taken from reference TRBV7-2 and TRBJ2-2): GAGVSQSPSNKVTEKGKDVELRCDPISGHTALYWYRQSLGQGLEFLIYFQGNSAPDKSGLPSDRFSAERTGGSVSTLTIQRTQQEDSAVYLCASSLGGRGELFFGEGSRLTVL.

There are many counts of this clonotype. The V and J genes are TRBV7-2 and TRBJ1-2; D may be TRBD1 (5 bases). V lost 7 bases and J lost 4, with 13 bases in between. Germline CDR1 and CDR2: SGHTA and FQGNSA. The CDR3 totals 13 residues. CDR3 residues: CASIGEGSYGYTF. The CDR3 bases are TGTGCCAGCATTGGAGAGGGGTCCTATGGCTACACCTTC.

This clonotype was counted between two and nine times. This chain joins TRBV3-1 and TRBJ1-5; D call uncertain. Germline V gene lookup returns CDR1 LGHDT and CDR2 YNNKEL (reference sequence). The CDR3 has 12 residues. Trimming removed 1 base from V and 9 bases from J, with 7 bases in between. For the CDR3, the DNA is TGTGCCAGCAGCCAAGGAGGATGGCCCCAGCATTTT. Residues: CASSQGGWPQHF.

The sample holds many counts of this clonotype. The J gene is TRBJ2-7, the V gene TRBV27; TRBD1 is a possible D gene (5 bases). The V end was cut by 6 bases, the J end by 5 bases, with 11 bases between. From germline, CDR1 is MNHEY and CDR2 SMNVEV (reference sequence). CDR3 size: 12 residues. The chain's CDR3 is CASSNRNHEQYF. In DNA form, the CDR3 reads TGTGCCAGCAGCAACAGGAACCACGAGCAGTACTTC.

This clonotype was seen repeatedly, ten times or more. The chain links TRBV7-9 to TRBJ1-1; D remains unclear. Germline V lookup: CDR1 SEHNR, CDR2 FQNEAQ (reference sequence). This CDR3 is built from 13 residues. The germline V and J ends were trimmed by 1 base and 5 bases, with 8 bases remaining between them. DNA for the CDR3: TGTGCCAGCAGCTTAGTTTCGGGGACTGAAGCTTTCTTT. Translated: CASSLVSGTEAFF. The full variable domain, in which reference TRBV7-9 and TRBJ1-1 provide the parts outside the CDR3, is DTGVSQNPRHKITKRGQNVTFRCDPISEHNRLYWYRQTLGQGPEFLTYFQNEAQLEKSRLLSDRFSAERPKGSFSTLEIQRTEQGDSAMYLCASSLVSGTEAFFGQGTRLTVV.

This clonotype was recorded at least ten times. V is TRBV20-1 and J is TRBJ2-7, with D tentatively TRBD2 (5 bases). With 2 bases removed from V and 0 bases from J, the gap between germline ends came to 14 bases. The CDR3 contains 15 residues. Germline assignment: CDR1 DFQATT and CDR2 SNEGSKA (reference sequence). DNA of the CDR3: TGCAGTGCTAGAAGATCCAGCGGATACTCCTACGAGCAGTACTTC. Its protein product is CSARRSSGYSYEQYF.

The chain links TRBV9 to TRBJ1-3, with 8 bases that match TRBD1. Unmatched junction bases numbered 10, after V lost 7 bases and J lost 4 bases. This CDR3 is 15 amino acids long. Germline assignment: CDR1 SGDLS and CDR2 YYNGEE. CDR3 sequence reads: CASARGRGQGNTIYF. DNA of the CDR3: TGTGCCAGCGCGAGGGGCAGGGGGCAGGGAAACACCATATATTTT.

This clonotype has a count of ten or more. V gene TRBV29-1 combines with J gene TRBJ1-2; a weak D match, TRBD1 (5 bases). The CDR3 loop spans 12 amino acids. The V gene's germline CDR1 is SQVTM and CDR2 ANQGSEA. V was trimmed by 3 bases and J by 6 bases, leaving 11 bases between them. The CDR3 protein is CSVDARANGYTF. CDR3 sequence (DNA): TGCAGCGTTGATGCCAGGGCGAATGGCTACACCTTC.

The chain couples TRBV6-5 to TRBJ1-2, with D perhaps TRBD1 (6 bases). V lost 5 bases and J lost 0, with 10 bases in between. From germline, CDR1 is MNHEY and CDR2 SVGAGI. This CDR3 is built from 14 residues. The CDR3 sequence is CASSTGYANYGYTF. CDR3 coding DNA: TGTGCCAGCAGTACAGGGTATGCTAACTATGGCTACACCTTC.

This clonotype was counted only a few times. This chain joins TRBV27 and TRBJ1-2; D uncertain. CDR1 is MNHEY, CDR2 SMNVEV, per germline (reference sequence). Deletions cut 2 bases from V and 2 bases from J, with 12 bases between. This CDR3 region has 15 residues. CDR3 sequence (DNA): TGTGCCAGCAGTTTAGTTTTTGGAGGGAACTATGGCTACACCTTC. As protein: CASSLVFGGNYGYTF.

Details on this clonotype: One end of the junction is discordant with germline, which a read error may explain. This chain uses TRBV7-9 with TRBJ2-5; D might be TRBD2 (6 bases). This CDR3 has 12 amino acids. The V gene's germline CDR1 is SEHNR and CDR2 FQNEAQ (reference sequence). CDR3 coding DNA: TGTGCCAGCAGTTTAGCGTCGACTAGTCAGTACTTC. It is translated as CASSLASTSQYF.

This clonotype was detected many times. CDR3 bases: TGCAGCGTTGGAAGAGAACGGGTGGAGACCCAGTACTTC. It specifies CSVGRERVETQYF. This chain joins TRBV29-1 and TRBJ2-5; D not certain. Germline CDR1 SQVTM, CDR2 ANQGSEA. With 4 bases removed from V and 5 bases from J, the gap between germline ends came to 14 bases. The CDR3 is 13 amino acids.

This clonotype was detected ten times or more. The chain joins TRBV29-1 to TRBJ2-1, with 9 positions matching TRBD1. There are 16 residues in the CDR3. V was clipped by 2 bases and J by 7 bases; unmatched bases: 12. Germline assignment: CDR1 SQVTM and CDR2 ANQGSEA. CDR3 nucleotides: TGCAGCGTTGAAAGGGACAGGGAGCCGACTTGGAATGAGCAGTTCTTC. Translating it yields CSVERDREPTWNEQFF.

V and J are TRBV11-2 and TRBJ1-2; unclear D gene. CDR1 is SGHAT and CDR2 is FQNNGV in the germline V gene. Trimming removed 2 bases at V and 7 bases at J, with 17 bases between. CDR3 length: 15 residues. For the CDR3, the DNA is TGTGCCAGCAGCTTATATGCCAGACCGGGAACTGGCTACACCTTC. Translated, it gives CASSLYARPGTGYTF.

The table lists this clonotype with many counts. This rearrangement joins TRBV28 to TRBJ1-4; TRBD1 matches at 8 bases. The CDR3 length is 15 residues. The J segment lost 2 bases and the V segment lost 6 bases, leaving 5 bases of the junction unmatched. Germline loops: CDR1 MDHEN, CDR2 SYDVKM. The CDR3 loop reads CASSPGQATNEKLFF. CDR3 DNA sequence: TGTGCCAGCAGCCCGGGACAGGCCACTAATGAAAAACTGTTTTTT.

This clonotype was found many times. The chain carries TRBV7-2 and TRBJ2-5, with D unclear. The V gene's germline CDR1 is SGHTA and CDR2 FQGNSA. The CDR3 loop spans 15 amino acids. Trimming removed 1 base from V and 5 bases from J, with 14 bases in between. The CDR3 DNA sequence: TGTGCCAGCAGCTTAGTTTCCGGCAAGCCCGAGACCCAGTACTTC. Amino acid sequence: CASSLVSGKPETQYF. The full variable domain, rest sourced from reference TRBV7-2 and TRBJ2-5, is GAGVSQSPSNKVTEKGKDVELRCDPISGHTALYWYRQSLGQGLEFLIYFQGNSAPDKSGLPSDRFSAERTGGSVSTLTIQRTQQEDSAVYLCASSLVSGKPETQYFGPGTRLLVL.

This clonotype has a count of ten or more. The V call is TRBV18, the J call TRBJ2-3; D perhaps matches TRBD1 (6 bases). V lost 0 bases and J 2 bases, leaving 9 bases between the germline ends. The CDR3 loop spans 15 amino acids. Germline CDR1 and CDR2: KGHSH and LQKENI. The CDR3 nucleotides read TGTGCCAGCTCACCACCGACAGGCACCACAGATACGCAGTATTTT. Its translation: CASSPPTGTTDTQYF.

In the case of this clonotype: Compared with germline, one end of the junction differs, possibly owing to a read error. This chain links TRBV4-2 with TRBJ1-1, with a weak D call TRBD1 (5 bases). The length of the CDR3 is 14 residues. CDR1 and CDR2 from the germline V gene are LGHNA and YNFKEQ. The CDR3 DNA reads TGTGCCGGCAGCCAACCGGGGGGGAGGACTGAAGCTTTCTTT. It is translated as CAGSQPGGRTEAFF.

Turning to this clonotype: A much larger clonotype is one base distant, so this may be a read error. V gene TRBV12-3 or TRBV12-4 combines with J gene TRBJ1-6; no definite D call. The V end lost 5 bases, the J end lost 0 bases, and 8 bases lay between the germline ends. The CDR3 is 15 amino acids. The CDR3 loop is CASSLSSSYNSPLHF. CDR3 in DNA: TGTGCCAGCAGTCTCAGTTCCTCCTATAATTCACCCCTCCACTTT.

This clonotype showed up many times. The rearrangement joins TRBV7-9 to TRBJ2-5, with TRBD1 matching over 7 bases. Per germline, CDR1 SEHNR and CDR2 FQNEAQ (reference sequence). This CDR3 comprises 14 residues. The ends lost 5 bases at V and 5 bases at J; junction bases unmatched: 8. The CDR3 DNA is TGTGCCAGCAGCCACTCAGGGGGAGTTGAGACCCAGTACTTC. It yields the protein CASSHSGGVETQYF. Complete variable domain (other parts from reference TRBV7-9 and TRBJ2-5): DTGVSQNPRHKITKRGQNVTFRCDPISEHNRLYWYRQTLGQGPEFLTYFQNEAQLEKSRLLSDRFSAERPKGSFSTLEIQRTEQGDSAMYLCASSHSGGVETQYFGPGTRLLVL.

In this sample, this clonotype turned up many times. The chain has TRBV7-9 and TRBJ2-7; D is undetermined. Trimming removed 7 bases at V and 0 bases at J, with 16 bases between. Germline V gene sequence: CDR1 SEHNR, CDR2 FQNEAQ (reference sequence). This CDR3 is built from 15 residues. The CDR3 spells CASTSRKGTSYEQYF. CDR3 sequence (DNA): TGTGCCAGCACCTCCCGGAAGGGAACCTCCTACGAGCAGTACTTC.

The J gene is TRBJ1-2, the V gene TRBV5-4; 10 positions match TRBD1. Germline CDR1 and CDR2: SGHNT and YYREEE (reference sequence). This CDR3 is 14 amino acids long. With V trimmed by 4 bases and J by 2 bases, 2 bases remained unmatched. The CDR3 protein is CASSQDRGNYGYTF. Here the CDR3 DNA reads TGTGCCAGCAGCCAGGACAGGGGGAACTATGGCTACACCTTC.

The table lists this clonotype with a few counts. V gene TRBV6-6 combines with J gene TRBJ1-1, with 8 bases matching TRBD1. J was trimmed by 10 bases and V by 6 bases; bases with no gene match: 10. Germline CDR1 reads MNHNY; CDR2 reads SVGAGI (reference sequence). The CDR3 loop spans 13 amino acids. The CDR3: CASSLGQGSVAFF. In DNA, the CDR3 is TGTGCCAGCAGCCTTGGACAGGGCTCTGTAGCTTTCTTT.

With respect to this clonotype: A read error is possible here, since a much larger clone lies one base away. The V and J genes are TRBV20-1 and TRBJ2-7; 10 positions agree with TRBD1. Per the germline V gene, CDR1 is DFQATT and CDR2 is SNEGSKA (reference sequence). The CDR3 consists of 14 residues. Trimming removed 7 bases from V and 3 bases from J; junction bases left unmatched: 9. The CDR3 nucleotides read TGCAGTGTCTCCCCGGGACAGGGGAACTACGAGCAGTACTTC. This translates into CSVSPGQGNYEQYF.

In the case of this clonotype: One junction end does not reproduce the germline sequence, and a read error may be involved. The J gene is TRBJ2-2, the V gene TRBV3-1, with TRBD2 identical over 10 bases. The CDR3 has 16 residues. Germline assignment: CDR1 LGHDT and CDR2 YNNKEL (reference sequence). In nucleotides, the CDR3 is TGTGCCAGTAGCCCCCTAGCGGGGGTCTTCACCGGGGAGCTGTTTTTT. Its protein is CASSPLAGVFTGELFF.

This clonotype turned up a few times. The chain uses TRBV5-1 and TRBJ1-5; 12 bases fit TRBD1. The CDR3 covers 14 residues. The germline gives CDR1 SGHRS, CDR2 YFSETQ. V lost 4 bases to trimming and J lost 7 bases; unmatched junction nucleotides: 3. This chain's CDR3 is CASSAGQGAQPQHF. DNA of the CDR3: TGCGCCAGCAGCGCGGGACAGGGGGCGCAGCCCCAGCATTTT. Complete variable domain (other parts from reference TRBV5-1 and TRBJ1-5): KAGVTQTPRYLIKTRGQQVTLSCSPISGHRSVSWYQQTPGQGLQFLFEYFSETQRNKGNFPGRFSGRQFSNSRSEMNVSTLELGDSALYLCASSAGQGAQPQHFGDGTRLSIL.

This clonotype was seen many times. The rearrangement links TRBV20-1 to TRBJ2-3; D unresolved. Germline V gene data show CDR1 as DFQATT and CDR2 as SNEGSKA (reference sequence). With 0 bases removed from V and 6 bases from J, the gap between germline ends came to 13 bases. The CDR3 length is 14 residues. For the CDR3, the DNA is TGCAGTGCTAGAGATCAGCTGGTCATGGATACGCAGTATTTT. Protein: CSARDQLVMDTQYF.

A few counts support this clonotype. The chain recombines TRBV20-1 with TRBJ2-3; 12 positions match TRBD2. V shed 0 bases, J shed 9 bases, and the junction held 10 bases outside the gene matches. The CDR3 length is 16 residues. CDR1 and CDR2 from the germline V gene are DFQATT and SNEGSKA (reference sequence). The DNA for the CDR3 is TGCAGTGCTAGAGACTGGACTAGCGGGGACACAGGAACGCAGTATTTT. Amino acid sequence: CSARDWTSGDTGTQYF.

This clonotype was recorded at least ten times. The chain employs TRBV2 and TRBJ2-3; D perhaps matches TRBD2 (6 bases). Trimming cost V 7 bases and J 3 bases, with 23 bases left between them. CDR3 size: 17 residues. Germline loops: CDR1 SNHLY, CDR2 FYNNEI. CDR3 in amino acids: CASMGDLAGRRTDTQYF. The CDR3 region has the DNA TGTGCCAGCATGGGCGATTTGGCGGGGCGGAGGACAGATACGCAGTATTTT.

The rearrangement joins TRBV6-2 or TRBV6-3 to TRBJ1-6, with TRBD1 matching over 7 bases. The V gene end was trimmed by 2 bases and the J gene end by 0 bases; junction bases not matched to a gene: 7. The CDR3 totals 18 residues. Germline V gene lookup returns CDR1 MNHEY and CDR2 SVGEGT. CDR3 residues: CASSYRTGASSYNSPLHF. The CDR3 DNA sequence: TGTGCCAGCAGTTACCGAACAGGGGCAAGCTCCTATAATTCACCCCTCCACTTT.